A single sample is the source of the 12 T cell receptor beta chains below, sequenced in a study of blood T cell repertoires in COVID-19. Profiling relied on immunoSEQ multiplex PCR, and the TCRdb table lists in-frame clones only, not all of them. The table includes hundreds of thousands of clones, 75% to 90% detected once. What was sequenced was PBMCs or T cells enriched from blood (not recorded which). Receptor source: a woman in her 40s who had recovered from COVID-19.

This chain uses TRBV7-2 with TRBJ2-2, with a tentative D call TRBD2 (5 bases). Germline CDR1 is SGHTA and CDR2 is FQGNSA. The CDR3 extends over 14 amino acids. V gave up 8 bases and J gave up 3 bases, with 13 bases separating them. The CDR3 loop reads CASRGVRHTGELFF. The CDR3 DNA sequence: TGTGCCAGCCGGGGAGTTAGGCACACCGGGGAGCTGTTTTTT.

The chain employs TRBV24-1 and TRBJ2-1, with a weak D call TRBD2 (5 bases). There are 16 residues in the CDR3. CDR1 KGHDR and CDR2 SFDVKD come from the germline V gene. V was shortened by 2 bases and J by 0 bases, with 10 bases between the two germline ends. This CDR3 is CATSDSSGSSYNEQFF. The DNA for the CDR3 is TGTGCCACCAGTGATTCGAGCGGAAGCTCCTACAATGAGCAGTTCTTC.

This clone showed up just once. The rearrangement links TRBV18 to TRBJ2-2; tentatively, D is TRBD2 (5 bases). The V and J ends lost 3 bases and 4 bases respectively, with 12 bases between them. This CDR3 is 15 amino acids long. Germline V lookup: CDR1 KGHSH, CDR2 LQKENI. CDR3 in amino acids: CASSPGAPGTGELFF. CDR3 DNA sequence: TGTGCCAGCTCACCGGGAGCCCCGGGCACCGGGGAGCTGTTTTTT.

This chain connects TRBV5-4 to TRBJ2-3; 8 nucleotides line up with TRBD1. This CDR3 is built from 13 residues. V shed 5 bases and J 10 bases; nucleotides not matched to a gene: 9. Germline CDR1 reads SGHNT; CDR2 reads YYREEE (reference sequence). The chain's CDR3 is CASSGQGGSPQYF. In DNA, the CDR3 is TGTGCCAGCAGTGGACAGGGCGGTTCTCCGCAGTATTTT.

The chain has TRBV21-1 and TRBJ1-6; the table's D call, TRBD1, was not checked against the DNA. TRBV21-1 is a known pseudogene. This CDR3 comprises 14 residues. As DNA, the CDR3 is TGTGCCCCGGGGCCTCGACAGGGCGGTTCACCCCTCCACTTT. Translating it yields CAPGPRQGGSPLHF.

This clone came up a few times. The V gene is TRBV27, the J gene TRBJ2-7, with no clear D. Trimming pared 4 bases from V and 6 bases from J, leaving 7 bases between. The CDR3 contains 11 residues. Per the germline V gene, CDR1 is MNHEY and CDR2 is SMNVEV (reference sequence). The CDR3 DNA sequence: TGTGCCAGCAGTTCGAGGAGCGAGCAGTACTTC. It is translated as CASSSRSEQYF.

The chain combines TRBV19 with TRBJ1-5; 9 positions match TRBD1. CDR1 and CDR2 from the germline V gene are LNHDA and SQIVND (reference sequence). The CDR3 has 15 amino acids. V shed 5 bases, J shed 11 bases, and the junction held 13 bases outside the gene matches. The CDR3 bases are TGTGCCAGTAGTCCTTGGGACAGGGAGGGTGGGACCCAGCATTTT. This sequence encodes CASSPWDREGGTQHF.

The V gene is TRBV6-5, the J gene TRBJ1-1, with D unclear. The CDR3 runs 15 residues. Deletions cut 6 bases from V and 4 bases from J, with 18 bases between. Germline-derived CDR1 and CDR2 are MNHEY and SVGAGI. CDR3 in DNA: TGTGCCAGCAGGGAGCCTGGAGGGTCCACCACTGAAGCTTTCTTT. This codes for CASREPGGSTTEAFF.

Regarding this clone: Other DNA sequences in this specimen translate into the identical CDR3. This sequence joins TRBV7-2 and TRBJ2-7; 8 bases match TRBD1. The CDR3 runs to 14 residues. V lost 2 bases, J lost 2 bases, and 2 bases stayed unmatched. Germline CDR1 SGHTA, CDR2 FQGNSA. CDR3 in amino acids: CASSLPGGPYEQYF. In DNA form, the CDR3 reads TGTGCCAGCAGCTTACCAGGGGGCCCCTACGAGCAGTACTTC.

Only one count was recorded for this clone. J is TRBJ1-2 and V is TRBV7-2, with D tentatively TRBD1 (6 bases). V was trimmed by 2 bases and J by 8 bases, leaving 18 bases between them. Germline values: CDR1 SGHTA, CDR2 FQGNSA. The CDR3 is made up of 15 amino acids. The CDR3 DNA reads TGTGCCAGCAGCTTAAGTAGGGGGGGCTCGGGAGGCTACACCTTC. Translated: CASSLSRGGSGGYTF.

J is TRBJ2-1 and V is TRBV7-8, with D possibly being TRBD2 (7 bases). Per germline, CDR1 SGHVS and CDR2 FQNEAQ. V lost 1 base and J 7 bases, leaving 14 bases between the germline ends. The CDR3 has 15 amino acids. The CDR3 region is CASSLDGGPRNEQFF. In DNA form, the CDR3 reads TGTGCCAGCAGCTTAGACGGGGGGCCTAGGAATGAGCAGTTCTTC.

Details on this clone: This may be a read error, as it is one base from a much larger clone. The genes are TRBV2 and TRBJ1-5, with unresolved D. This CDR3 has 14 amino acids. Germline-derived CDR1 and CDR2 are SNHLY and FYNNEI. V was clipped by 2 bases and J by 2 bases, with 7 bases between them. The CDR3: CASSERGGNQPQHF. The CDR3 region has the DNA TGTGCCAGCAGTGAACGGGGTGGCAATCAGCCCCAGCATTTT. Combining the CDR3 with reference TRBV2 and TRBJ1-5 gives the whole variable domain EPEVTQTPSHQVTQMGQEVILRCVPISNHLYFYWYRQILGQKVEFLVSFYNNEISEKSEIFDDQFSVERPDGSNFTLKIRSTKLEDSAMYFCASSERGGNQPQHFGDGTRLSIL.